This section outlines one TCR beta chain sequence together with its context. TCRdb recomputed calls from the RT-PCR reads with MiXCR, one row per CDR3 protein. Here the sample spans about 680,000 distinct CDR3 sequences, over 12% being singletons. The V end lost 0 bases, the J end lost 8 bases, and 16 bases lay between the germline ends. The CDR3 loop spans 16 amino acids. Per germline, CDR1 LGHDT and CDR2 YNNKEL (reference sequence). The origin of this receptor is a female donor in good health, serving as a healthy control. The genes are TRBV3-1 and TRBJ1-4; D not resolved. Sequenced: memory CD4+ T cells from blood. CDR3 bases: TGTGCCAGCAGCCAAGATTTGTCCGAAACGGGGGAAAAACTGTTTTTT. Its translation is CASSQDLSETGEKLFF. Together with reference TRBV3-1 and TRBJ1-4, the CDR3 gives the full variable domain: DTAVSQTPKYLVTQMGNDKSIKCEQNLGHDTMYWYKQDSKKFLKIMFSYNNKELIINETVPNRFSPKSPDKAHLNLHINSLELGDSAVYFCASSQDLSETGEKLFFGSGTQLSVL.